This entry lists 26 T cell receptor beta chains sequenced from one sample in a study of blood T cell repertoires in COVID-19. Clones were sequenced by immunoSEQ multiplex PCR, and TCRdb holds only the in-frame ones, with some missing. The sample holds 240,000 or so clones; about four fifths are singletons and the top ten take 3.4%. What was sequenced was peripheral blood. These receptors were obtained from a woman aged 18-29 years with acute or convalescent COVID-19.

This clone was counted a few times. The chain joins TRBV5-1 to TRBJ2-1; weak D call: TRBD2 (6 bases). Germline V CDR1 and CDR2: SGHRS, YFSETQ. The ends were cut back, 4 bases at V and 4 bases at J, with 18 bases in the middle. CDR3 length equals 16 residues. The CDR3 region is CASSPVPGLSYNEQFF. The CDR3 bases are TGCGCCAGCAGCCCAGTTCCGGGACTCTCGTACAATGAGCAGTTCTTC.

CDR3 protein: CASSLGGGGRSYEQYF. CDR3 sequence (DNA): TGTGCCAGCAGCTTGGGGGGGGGCGGCCGCTCCTACGAGCAGTACTTC. The chain is built from TRBV7-2 and TRBJ2-7; D is perhaps TRBD2 (7 bases). CDR3 length: 16 residues. Trimming cost V 3 bases and J 0 bases, with 15 bases left between them. Germline assignment: CDR1 SGHTA and CDR2 FQGNSA.

V is TRBV4-3 and J is TRBJ2-4; 8 bases are a match to TRBD1. The CDR3 totals 18 residues. V was pared by 0 bases and J by 0 bases, with 7 bases of the junction left unmatched. Germline CDR1 and CDR2: LGHNA and YSLEER. The CDR3 nucleotides are TGCGCCAGCAGCCAAGATGGGCAGGGGGCTTCAGCCAAAAACATTCAGTACTTC. It yields the protein CASSQDGQGASAKNIQYF.

The V call is TRBV28, the J call TRBJ1-5; no reliable D call. Trimming stripped 6 bases from V and 4 bases from J, with 16 bases between. The CDR3 length is 15 residues. Germline CDR1 reads MDHEN; CDR2 reads SYDVKM. CDR3 loop: CASRKDPGQNQPQHF. CDR3 nucleotide sequence: TGTGCCAGCAGAAAAGACCCTGGGCAAAATCAGCCCCAGCATTTT.

This chain joins TRBV5-4 and TRBJ2-3, with TRBD2 matching 9 bases. The CDR3 extends over 13 amino acids. V shed 1 base, J shed 14 bases, and the junction held 8 bases outside the gene matches. Germline CDR1 SGHNT, CDR2 YYREEE (reference sequence). The CDR3 loop reads CASSLYGGGDTYF. CDR3 in DNA: TGTGCCAGCAGCTTGTATGGCGGGGGGGACACGTATTTT. Full variable domain (missing parts from reference TRBV5-4 and TRBJ2-3): ETGVTQSPTHLIKTRGQQVTLRCSSQSGHNTVSWYQQALGQGPQFIFQYYREEENGRGNFPPRFSGLQFPNYSSELNVNALELDDSALYLCASSLYGGGDTYFGPGTRLTVL.

This chain links TRBV24-1 with TRBJ2-1, with D unclear. V dropped 9 bases and J dropped 6 bases, with 5 bases sitting between them. In germline, CDR1 is KGHDR, CDR2 SFDVKD. The CDR3 is 10 amino acids. The CDR3 DNA sequence: TGTGCCACCCTCCCCAATGAGCAGTTCTTC. It encodes CATLPNEQFF.

This clone was counted between two and nine times. The chain recombines TRBV11-2 with TRBJ1-1; D is uncertain. This CDR3 comprises 13 residues. V gave up 0 bases and J gave up 3 bases, with 5 bases separating them. In germline, CDR1 is SGHAT, CDR2 FQNNGV. CDR3 nucleotides: TGTGCCAGCAGCTTAGAAGCCTACACTGAAGCTTTCTTT. It codes for CASSLEAYTEAFF.

The chain joins TRBV5-1 to TRBJ2-1, with D unclear. The CDR3 consists of 13 residues. The V gene lost 0 bases and the J gene lost 4 bases, with 5 bases spanning the gap. Germline V CDR1 and CDR2: SGHRS, YFSETQ. CDR3 residues: CASSLERYNEQFF. CDR3 sequence (DNA): TGCGCCAGCAGCTTGGAGAGGTACAATGAGCAGTTCTTC.

J is TRBJ2-3 and V is TRBV3-1 (or the pseudogene TRBV3-2); 9 bases align to TRBD2. With V trimmed by 0 bases and J by 6 bases, 19 bases remained unmatched. There are 20 residues in the CDR3. CDR1 is LGHDT and CDR2 is YNNKEL in the germline V gene (reference sequence). In DNA, the CDR3 is TGTGCCAGCAGCCAAGAATTGGCGGCAATACTAGCGGGTGGGGGGGATACGCAGTATTTT. Translated: CASSQELAAILAGGGDTQYF.

The chain is built from TRBV27 and TRBJ2-2; TRBD2 matches at 7 bases. The J segment lost 6 bases and the V segment lost 11 bases, leaving 15 bases of the junction unmatched. The CDR3 runs to 15 residues. Germline CDR1 is MNHEY and CDR2 is SMNVEV (reference sequence). CDR3 protein: CASRAGVGRAGELFF. CDR3 DNA: TGTGCCTCCCGGGCGGGAGTGGGTCGTGCCGGGGAGCTGTTTTTT.

This clone was counted between two and nine times. This chain links TRBV5-1 with TRBJ1-2; maybe TRBD1 (6 bases). Germline V gives CDR1 SGHRS, CDR2 YFSETQ. Trimming pared 3 bases from V and 8 bases from J, leaving 23 bases between. The CDR3 contains 16 residues. The CDR3 coding sequence is TGCGCCAGCAGCTCTAACCTACAGGGCGCCGGCGGGGGCTACACCTTC. Translation gives CASSSNLQGAGGGYTF.

This clone came up many times. This chain joins TRBV7-9 and TRBJ2-7; no clear D gene. There are 13 residues in the CDR3. The germline gives CDR1 SEHNR, CDR2 FQNEAQ (reference sequence). The V end lost 1 base, the J end lost 2 bases, and 6 bases lay between the germline ends. The CDR3 nucleotides read TGTGCCAGCAGCTTAGTTCCGGCCTACGAGCAGTACTTC. Translation gives CASSLVPAYEQYF. The variable domain in full, completed from reference TRBV7-9 and TRBJ2-7, reads DTGVSQNPRHKITKRGQNVTFRCDPISEHNRLYWYRQTLGQGPEFLTYFQNEAQLEKSRLLSDRFSAERPKGSFSTLEIQRTEQGDSAMYLCASSLVPAYEQYFGPGTRLTVT.

The rearrangement joins TRBV28 to TRBJ1-1; D not resolved. CDR1 MDHEN and CDR2 SYDVKM come from the germline V gene. Trimming took 6 bases from V and 1 from J, leaving 9 bases between them. This CDR3 has 13 amino acids. Written as DNA, the CDR3 is TGTGCCAGCAGGTCTGAGGGGAACACTGAAGCTTTCTTT. Its translation: CASRSEGNTEAFF.

V is TRBV29-1 and J is TRBJ2-1; D is undetermined. Trimming removed 7 bases from V and 3 bases from J, with 10 bases in between. There are 12 residues in the CDR3. Germline V CDR1 and CDR2: SQVTM, ANQGSEA. The CDR3 DNA sequence: TGCAGCGCTGCTATGAACTACAATGAGCAGTTCTTC. Translated, it gives CSAAMNYNEQFF.

This clone has a handful of counts. The J gene is TRBJ1-5, the V gene TRBV2; D possibly corresponds to TRBD1 (5 bases). The CDR3 totals 13 residues. V was pared by 6 bases and J by 5 bases, with 11 bases between. Germline-derived CDR1 and CDR2 are SNHLY and FYNNEI. CDR3 in DNA: TGTGCCAGCAGCCCGGAAGGGGATCAGCCCCAGCATTTT. Amino acid sequence: CASSPEGDQPQHF.

V usage is TRBV10-1 and J usage is TRBJ2-5, with unresolved D. Trimming shortened V by 4 bases and J by 5 bases, and 14 bases separated the two germline ends. The CDR3 is 14 amino acids. Germline V gene lookup returns CDR1 WNHNN and CDR2 SYGVQD (reference sequence). The CDR3 loop is CASSVYPDGETQYF. For the CDR3, the DNA is TGCGCCAGCAGTGTTTATCCAGACGGGGAGACCCAGTACTTC.

The rearrangement uses TRBV3-1 (or the pseudogene TRBV3-2) and TRBJ2-7; 9 positions agree with TRBD2. In germline, CDR1 is LGHDT, CDR2 YNNKEL (reference sequence). CDR3 size: 17 residues. The V and J ends lost 1 base and 0 bases, in that order; junction bases with no gene match: 7. Written as DNA, the CDR3 is TGTGCCAGCAGCCAAGCGTTCAGCGGGAGGTTCTCCTACGAGCAGTACTTC. Translated, it gives CASSQAFSGRFSYEQYF.

Written as DNA, the CDR3 is TGTGCCAGCAGCCCACGGACAGGGGGGGCAGATACGCAGTATTTT. Amino acids: CASSPRTGGADTQYF. The chain combines TRBV7-9 with TRBJ2-3, with 10 bases that match TRBD1. The J segment lost 4 bases and the V segment lost 5 bases, leaving 6 bases of the junction unmatched. In germline, CDR1 is SEHNR, CDR2 FQNEAQ (reference sequence). This CDR3 spans 15 amino acids.

Only one count was recorded for this clone. V is TRBV6-5 and J is TRBJ2-7; 8 nucleotides line up with TRBD1. The CDR3 is 14 amino acids. Germline-derived CDR1 and CDR2 are MNHEY and SVGAGI. V lost 4 bases and J lost 5; bases outside the gene matches: 7. CDR3 sequence reads: CASSSLTGVNEQYF. In DNA form, the CDR3 reads TGTGCCAGCAGTTCACTGACAGGGGTGAACGAGCAGTACTTC.

The rearrangement links TRBV7-6 to TRBJ1-4; 10 bases are shared with TRBD1. Germline-derived CDR1 and CDR2 are SGHVS and FNYEAQ. Trimming at V came to 4 bases and at J to 7 bases, leaving 12 bases not matched to a gene. This CDR3 has 17 residues. The DNA of the CDR3 is TGTGCCAGCAGCTCCGCCAGCGGGACAGGGGACGGTGAAAAACTGTTTTTT. Residues: CASSSASGTGDGEKLFF.

This chain joins TRBV19 and TRBJ2-3; 11 positions match TRBD2. From germline, CDR1 is LNHDA and CDR2 SQIVND (reference sequence). The CDR3 consists of 15 residues. Trimming at V came to 8 bases and at J to 4 bases, leaving 8 bases not matched to a gene. The CDR3 DNA is TGTGCCAGTGCCCCCGGGACTAGCGGAGCAGATACGCAGTATTTT. Its protein product is CASAPGTSGADTQYF.

The chain combines TRBV3-1 (or the pseudogene TRBV3-2) with TRBJ1-3, with D perhaps matching TRBD1 (5 bases). The V end was cut by 3 bases, the J end by 3 bases, with 9 bases between. The CDR3 is 14 amino acids. The V gene's germline CDR1 is LGHDT and CDR2 YNNKEL (reference sequence). CDR3 sequence: CASSHRRGGNTIYF. Written as DNA, the CDR3 is TGTGCCAGCAGCCATAGGAGGGGTGGAAACACCATATATTTT.

The chain employs TRBV28 and TRBJ1-5; tentative D call: TRBD1 (6 bases). CDR1 and CDR2 from the germline V gene are MDHEN and SYDVKM. V gave up 4 bases and J gave up 0 bases, with 13 bases separating them. This CDR3 is built from 16 residues. The CDR3 DNA sequence: TGTGCCAGCAGTTCCGGACAGACGAATAGCAATCAGCCCCAGCATTTT. This gives the protein CASSSGQTNSNQPQHF.

V usage is TRBV7-9 and J usage is TRBJ1-2; TRBD1 matches at 8 bases. This CDR3 region has 15 residues. Unmatched junction bases numbered 9, after V lost 5 bases and J lost 4 bases. Germline CDR1 is SEHNR and CDR2 is FQNEAQ (reference sequence). CDR3 DNA sequence: TGTGCCAGCAGCGCATCGACAGGGGTCGGCTATGGCTACACCTTC. Protein sequence: CASSASTGVGYGYTF.

V usage is TRBV6-2 or TRBV6-3 and J usage is TRBJ1-1; D gene ambiguous. The germline gives CDR1 MNHEY, CDR2 SVGEGT. V gave up 0 bases and J gave up 1 base, with 3 bases separating them. The CDR3 has 13 residues. Here the CDR3 reads CASSYSQNTEAFF. CDR3 bases: TGTGCCAGCAGTTACTCTCAGAACACTGAAGCTTTCTTT.

This sequence joins TRBV7-2 and TRBJ1-6; D may be TRBD1 (6 bases). Trimming took off 5 bases at V and 4 bases at J, with 18 bases between the two ends. The germline CDR1 and CDR2 sequences are SGHTA and FQGNSA. CDR3 size: 17 residues. CDR3 in amino acids: CASSPLFGGQYNSPLHF. DNA for the CDR3: TGTGCCAGCAGCCCCCTTTTTGGGGGCCAATATAATTCACCCCTCCACTTT. Looking up the rest from reference TRBV7-2 and TRBJ1-6 gives the full variable domain: GAGVSQSPSNKVTEKGKDVELRCDPISGHTALYWYRQSLGQGLEFLIYFQGNSAPDKSGLPSDRFSAERTGGSVSTLTIQRTQQEDSAVYLCASSPLFGGQYNSPLHFGNGTRLTVT.